Listed here are 6 T cell receptor beta chains from one sample, sequenced in a study of regulatory T cells in long-lasting Graves disease. Documented time point: newly diagnosed GD, antithyroid drugs for less than 3 months. Generation of the TCR library employed RNA extracted from PBMCs. Arm-PCR of CDR3 regions with iRepertoire HTBI primers generated TCR beta libraries. TCRdb independently ran MiXCR on the multiplex PCR reads; one entry per CDR3 protein. The sample lists about half a million distinct CDR3 sequences; 12% were seen once. This sample was also put to use in a study of T cells in Graves' hyperthyroidism and ophthalmopathy.

The source material was peripheral blood mononuclear cells (PBMCs), sampled at new diagnosis, from a patient treated with antithyroid drugs. The receptors here all came from a woman younger than 45 with Graves disease.

This clonotype was detected ten times or more. The V and J genes are TRBV7-2 and TRBJ2-1; TRBD2 might be the D (5 bases). Trimming stripped 4 bases from V and 7 bases from J, with 17 bases between. CDR3 length equals 15 residues. Germline V gene sequence: CDR1 SGHTA, CDR2 FQGNSA. The CDR3 DNA sequence: TGTGCCAGCAGCTACCGCGAGCGGACGGTAAATGAGCAGTTCTTC. The encoded protein is CASSYRERTVNEQFF. Looking up the rest from reference TRBV7-2 and TRBJ2-1 gives the full variable domain: GAGVSQSPSNKVTEKGKDVELRCDPISGHTALYWYRQSLGQGLEFLIYFQGNSAPDKSGLPSDRFSAERTGGSVSTLTIQRTQQEDSAVYLCASSYRERTVNEQFFGPGTRLTVL.

This clonotype was seen at least ten times. Germline is not matched at one junction end, which may reflect a read error. The V gene is TRBV6-1, the J gene TRBJ2-7; 11 positions match TRBD1. The germline V gene encodes CDR1 MNHNS and CDR2 SASEGT. This CDR3 is built from 14 residues. The CDR3 loop reads CASSVRTGGADRNF. The CDR3 region has the DNA TGTGCCAGCAGTGTAAGGACAGGGGGCGCCGATAGGAACTTC.

This clonotype was observed at least ten times. The gene calls are TRBV20-1 and TRBJ2-3; the D is unclear. Germline CDR1 and CDR2: DFQATT and SNEGSKA (reference sequence). Trimming left V 3 bases short and J 1 base short, with 17 bases between. This CDR3 is built from 16 residues. CDR3 sequence (DNA): TGCAGTGCTAGTCCACCCGTGGCTACCCGCACAGATACGCAGTATTTT. Protein sequence: CSASPPVATRTDTQYF.

This clonotype was detected many times. J is TRBJ1-2 and V is TRBV7-2, with D possibly being TRBD1 (5 bases). CDR3 size: 14 residues. The germline V and J ends were trimmed by 5 bases and 2 bases, with 12 bases remaining between them. Germline values: CDR1 SGHTA, CDR2 FQGNSA. CDR3 sequence: CASSPSGQNYGYTF. In nucleotides, the CDR3 is TGTGCCAGCAGCCCGTCCGGACAAAACTATGGCTACACCTTC.

The chain joins TRBV20-1 to TRBJ2-1; D remains unclear. This CDR3 contains 14 residues. Looked up from germline, CDR1 is DFQATT and CDR2 is SNEGSKA (reference sequence). V lost 1 base to trimming and J lost 3 bases, with 10 bases between them. The CDR3 region is CSARGWKGYNEQFF. The CDR3, as DNA: TGCAGTGCTAGAGGCTGGAAGGGCTACAATGAGCAGTTCTTC.

On this clonotype: Being one base from a much bigger clone, this may be a read error. The chain has TRBV29-1 and TRBJ1-2, with D unresolved. Trimming removed 2 bases at V and 2 bases at J, with 6 bases between. Germline assignment: CDR1 SQVTM and CDR2 ANQGSEA. The CDR3 runs to 12 residues. CDR3 nucleotide sequence: TGCAGCGTTGAACAGAAGAACTATGGCTACACCTTC. This codes for CSVEQKNYGYTF.